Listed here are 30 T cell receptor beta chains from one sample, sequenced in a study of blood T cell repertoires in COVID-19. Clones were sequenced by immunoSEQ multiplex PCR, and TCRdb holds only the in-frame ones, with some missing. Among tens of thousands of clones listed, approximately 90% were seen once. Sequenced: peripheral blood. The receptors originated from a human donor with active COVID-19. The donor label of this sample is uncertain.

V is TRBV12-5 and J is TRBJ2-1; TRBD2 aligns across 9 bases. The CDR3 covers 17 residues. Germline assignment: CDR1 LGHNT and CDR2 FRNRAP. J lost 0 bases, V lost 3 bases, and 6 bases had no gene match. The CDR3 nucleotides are TGTGCTAGTGGTTTTAGCGGGGGCCCTTCCTCCTACAATGAGCAGTTCTTC. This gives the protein CASGFSGGPSSYNEQFF.

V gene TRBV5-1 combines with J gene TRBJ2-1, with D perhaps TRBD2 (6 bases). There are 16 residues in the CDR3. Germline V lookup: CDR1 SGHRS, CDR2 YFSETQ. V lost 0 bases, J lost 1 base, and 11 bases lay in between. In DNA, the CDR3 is TGCGCCAGCAGCTTGGCCCGACTAGGATCCTACAATGAGCAGTTCTTC. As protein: CASSLARLGSYNEQFF.

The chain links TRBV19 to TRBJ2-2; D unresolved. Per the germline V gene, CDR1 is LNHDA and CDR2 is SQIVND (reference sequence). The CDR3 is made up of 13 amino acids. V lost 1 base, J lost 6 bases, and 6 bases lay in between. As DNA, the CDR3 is TGTGCCAGTAGTATAGCCCTACCCGGGGAGCTGTTTTTT. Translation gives CASSIALPGELFF.

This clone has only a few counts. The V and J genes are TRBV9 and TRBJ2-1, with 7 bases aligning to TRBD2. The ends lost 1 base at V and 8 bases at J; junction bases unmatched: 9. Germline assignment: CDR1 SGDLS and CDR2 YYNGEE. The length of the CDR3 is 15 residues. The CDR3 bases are TGTGCCAGCAGCGTACTCAGCGGGGCTTTGGATGAGCAGTTCTTC. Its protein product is CASSVLSGALDEQFF.

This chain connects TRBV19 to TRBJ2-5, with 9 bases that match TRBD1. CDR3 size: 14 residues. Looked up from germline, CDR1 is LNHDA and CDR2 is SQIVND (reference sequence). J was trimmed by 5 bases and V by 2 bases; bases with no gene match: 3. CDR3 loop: CASSITGTGETQYF. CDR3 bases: TGTGCCAGTAGTATAACCGGGACAGGGGAGACCCAGTACTTC.

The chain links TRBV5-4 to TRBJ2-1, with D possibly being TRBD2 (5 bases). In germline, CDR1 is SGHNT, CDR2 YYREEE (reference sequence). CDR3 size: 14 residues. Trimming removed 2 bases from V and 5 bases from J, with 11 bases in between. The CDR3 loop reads CASSFRLADNEQFF. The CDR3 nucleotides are TGTGCCAGCAGCTTTCGGCTAGCAGACAATGAGCAGTTCTTC.

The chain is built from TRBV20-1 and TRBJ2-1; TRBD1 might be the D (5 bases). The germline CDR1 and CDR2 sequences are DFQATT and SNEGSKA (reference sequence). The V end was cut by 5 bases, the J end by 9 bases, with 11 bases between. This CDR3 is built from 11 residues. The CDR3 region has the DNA TGCAGTGCTCACAGGTCGGGTGAGCAGTTCTTC. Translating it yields CSAHRSGEQFF.

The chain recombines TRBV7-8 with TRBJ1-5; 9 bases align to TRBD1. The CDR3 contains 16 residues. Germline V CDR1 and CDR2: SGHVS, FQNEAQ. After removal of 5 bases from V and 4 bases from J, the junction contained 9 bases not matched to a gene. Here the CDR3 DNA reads TGTGCCAGCAGCGTTACGACAGGGGGAGGGAATCAGCCCCAGCATTTT. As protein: CASSVTTGGGNQPQHF.

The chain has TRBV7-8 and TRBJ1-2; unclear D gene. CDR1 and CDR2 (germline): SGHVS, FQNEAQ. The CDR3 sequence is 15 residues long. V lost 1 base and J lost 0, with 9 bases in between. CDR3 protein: CASSLDPGTNYGYTF. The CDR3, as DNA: TGTGCCAGCAGCTTAGATCCAGGCACTAACTATGGCTACACCTTC.

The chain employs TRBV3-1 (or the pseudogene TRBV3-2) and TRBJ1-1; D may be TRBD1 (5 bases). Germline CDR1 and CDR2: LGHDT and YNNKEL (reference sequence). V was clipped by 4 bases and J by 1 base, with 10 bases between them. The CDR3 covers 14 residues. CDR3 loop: CASSLLGQNTEAFF. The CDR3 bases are TGTGCCAGCAGCCTGCTGGGGCAGAACACTGAAGCTTTCTTT.

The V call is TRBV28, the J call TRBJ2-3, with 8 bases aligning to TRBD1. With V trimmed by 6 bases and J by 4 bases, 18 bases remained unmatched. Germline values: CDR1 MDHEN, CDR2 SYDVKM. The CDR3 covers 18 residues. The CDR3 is CASRSLYSRTGSPDTQYF. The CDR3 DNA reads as TGTGCCAGCAGATCTCTCTACTCACGGACAGGGTCCCCAGATACGCAGTATTTT.

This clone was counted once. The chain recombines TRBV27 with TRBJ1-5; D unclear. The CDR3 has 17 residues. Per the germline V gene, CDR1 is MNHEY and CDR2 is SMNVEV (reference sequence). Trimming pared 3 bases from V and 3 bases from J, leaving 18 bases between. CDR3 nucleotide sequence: TGTGCCAGCAGTTTGAGGGCCTTGGACCGCCTCAATCAGCCCCAGCATTTT. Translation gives CASSLRALDRLNQPQHF.

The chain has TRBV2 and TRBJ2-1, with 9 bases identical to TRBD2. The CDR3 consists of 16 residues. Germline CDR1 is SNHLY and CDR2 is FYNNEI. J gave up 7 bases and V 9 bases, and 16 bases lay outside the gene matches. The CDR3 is CASRSTSGFGDNEQFF. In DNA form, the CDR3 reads TGTGCCAGTCGATCTACTAGCGGGTTTGGGGATAATGAGCAGTTCTTC.

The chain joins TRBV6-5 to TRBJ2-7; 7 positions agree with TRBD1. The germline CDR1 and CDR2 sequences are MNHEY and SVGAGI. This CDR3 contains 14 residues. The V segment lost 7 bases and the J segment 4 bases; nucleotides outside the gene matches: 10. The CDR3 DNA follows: TGTGCCAGCACTCGACAGGGCGACCTATACGAGCAGTACTTC. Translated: CASTRQGDLYEQYF.

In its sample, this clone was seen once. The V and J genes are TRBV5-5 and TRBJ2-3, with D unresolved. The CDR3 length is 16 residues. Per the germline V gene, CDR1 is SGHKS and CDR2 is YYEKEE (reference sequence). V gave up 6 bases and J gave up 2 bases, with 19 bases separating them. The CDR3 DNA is TGTGCCAGCATCCCACCCGCTGACTTCAACACAGATACGCAGTATTTT. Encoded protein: CASIPPADFNTDTQYF. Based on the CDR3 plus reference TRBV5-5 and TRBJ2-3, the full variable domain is DAGVTQSPTHLIKTRGQQVTLRCSPISGHKSVSWYQQVLGQGPQFIFQYYEKEERGRGNFPDRFSARQFPNYSSELNVNALLLGDSALYLCASIPPADFNTDTQYFGPGTRLTVL.

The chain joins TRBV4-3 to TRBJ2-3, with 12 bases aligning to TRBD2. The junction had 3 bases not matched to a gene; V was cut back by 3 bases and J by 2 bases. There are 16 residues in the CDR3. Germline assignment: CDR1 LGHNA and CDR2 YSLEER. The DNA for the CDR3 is TGCGCCAGCAGCCAGACTAGCGGGGGTAACACAGATACGCAGTATTTT. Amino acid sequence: CASSQTSGGNTDTQYF.

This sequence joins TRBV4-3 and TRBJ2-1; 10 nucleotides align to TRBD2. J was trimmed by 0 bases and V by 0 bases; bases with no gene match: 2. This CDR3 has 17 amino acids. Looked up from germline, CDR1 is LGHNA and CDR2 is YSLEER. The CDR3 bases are TGCGCCAGCAGCCAAGACCCTAGCGGGAGCTCCTACAATGAGCAGTTCTTC. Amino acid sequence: CASSQDPSGSSYNEQFF.

The CDR3 coding sequence is TGTGCCAGCAGTTTATCCCCAGCGGGAAGGAGGACAGATACGCAGTATTTT. It codes for CASSLSPAGRRTDTQYF. The chain employs TRBV27 and TRBJ2-3; 7 bases line up with TRBD2. The V and J ends lost 0 bases and 3 bases, in that order; junction bases with no gene match: 9. The CDR3 runs 17 residues. Germline V lookup: CDR1 MNHEY, CDR2 SMNVEV (reference sequence).

The CDR3 here is CASSWGENTGELFF. The CDR3 DNA sequence: TGCGCCAGCAGCTGGGGGGAGAACACCGGGGAGCTGTTTTTT. The chain is built from TRBV5-1 and TRBJ2-2; possibly TRBD2 for D (6 bases). V was clipped by 3 bases and J by 1 base, with 7 bases between them. The length of the CDR3 is 14 residues. Germline CDR1 reads SGHRS; CDR2 reads YFSETQ.

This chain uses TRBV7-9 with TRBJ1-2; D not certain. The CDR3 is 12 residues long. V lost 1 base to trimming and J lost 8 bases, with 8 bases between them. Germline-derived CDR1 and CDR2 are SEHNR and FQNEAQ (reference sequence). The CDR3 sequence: CASSLGLRGYTF. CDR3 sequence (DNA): TGTGCCAGCAGCTTAGGACTCAGAGGCTACACCTTC.

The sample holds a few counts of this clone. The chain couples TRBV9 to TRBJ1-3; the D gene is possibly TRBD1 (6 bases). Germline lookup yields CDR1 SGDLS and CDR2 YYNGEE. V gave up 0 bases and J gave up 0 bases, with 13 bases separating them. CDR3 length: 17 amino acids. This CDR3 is CASSVARQGTSGNTIYF. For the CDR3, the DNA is TGTGCCAGCAGCGTAGCACGGCAGGGGACCTCTGGAAACACCATATATTTT.

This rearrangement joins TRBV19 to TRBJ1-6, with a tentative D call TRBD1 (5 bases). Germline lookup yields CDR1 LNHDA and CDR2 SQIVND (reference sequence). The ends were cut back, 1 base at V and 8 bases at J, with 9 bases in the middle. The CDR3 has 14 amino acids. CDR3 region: CASSIGGTYSPLHF. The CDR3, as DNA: TGTGCCAGTAGTATAGGGGGCACTTATTCACCCCTCCACTTT.

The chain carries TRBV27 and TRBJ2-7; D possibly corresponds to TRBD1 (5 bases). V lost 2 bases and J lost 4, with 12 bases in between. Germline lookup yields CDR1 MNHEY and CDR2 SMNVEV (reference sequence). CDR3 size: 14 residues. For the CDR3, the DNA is TGTGCCAGCAGTTTAGGGGTAGGGGTGTACGAGCAGTACTTC. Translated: CASSLGVGVYEQYF.

In DNA, the CDR3 is TGTGCCTGGAGTGTGGCCCTAGCGGGGGGGGCCTGGTACTTC. This sequence encodes CAWSVALAGGAWYF. The chain joins TRBV30 to TRBJ2-4; TRBD2 matches at 12 bases. Unmatched junction bases numbered 9, after V lost 0 bases and J lost 15 bases. CDR3 size: 14 residues. The germline V gene encodes CDR1 GTSNPN and CDR2 SVGIG (reference sequence).

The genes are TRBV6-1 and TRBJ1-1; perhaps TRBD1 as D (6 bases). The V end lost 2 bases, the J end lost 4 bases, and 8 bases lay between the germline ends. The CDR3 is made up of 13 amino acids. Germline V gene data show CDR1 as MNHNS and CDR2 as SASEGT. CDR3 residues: CASSEHRVTEAFF. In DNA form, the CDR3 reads TGTGCCAGCAGTGAACACAGGGTCACTGAAGCTTTCTTT.

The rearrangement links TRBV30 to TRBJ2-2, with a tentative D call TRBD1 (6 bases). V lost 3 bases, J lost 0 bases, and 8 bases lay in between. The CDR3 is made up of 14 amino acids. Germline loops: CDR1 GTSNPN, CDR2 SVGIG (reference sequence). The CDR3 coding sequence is TGTGCCTGGAGCCAGGGGTCGAACACCGGGGAGCTGTTTTTT. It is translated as CAWSQGSNTGELFF. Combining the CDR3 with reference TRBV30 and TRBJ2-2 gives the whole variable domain SQTIHQWPATLVQPVGSPLSLECTVEGTSNPNLYWYRQAAGRGLQLLFYSVGIGQISSEVPQNLSASRPQDRQFILSSKKLLLSDSGFYLCAWSQGSNTGELFFGEGSRLTVL.

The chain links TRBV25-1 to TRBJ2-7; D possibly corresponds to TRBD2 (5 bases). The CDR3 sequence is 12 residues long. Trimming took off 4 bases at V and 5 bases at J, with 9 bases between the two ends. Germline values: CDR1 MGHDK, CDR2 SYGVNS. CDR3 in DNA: TGTGCCAGCAGTGTTTTGGGAGACGAGCAGTACTTC. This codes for CASSVLGDEQYF.

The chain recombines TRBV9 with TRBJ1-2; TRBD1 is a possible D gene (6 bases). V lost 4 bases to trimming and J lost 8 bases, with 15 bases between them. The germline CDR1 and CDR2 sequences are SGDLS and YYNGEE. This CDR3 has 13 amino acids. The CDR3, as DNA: TGTGCCAGCAGCCTCGGGGGGGCCAGAGGCTACACCTTC. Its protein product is CASSLGGARGYTF.

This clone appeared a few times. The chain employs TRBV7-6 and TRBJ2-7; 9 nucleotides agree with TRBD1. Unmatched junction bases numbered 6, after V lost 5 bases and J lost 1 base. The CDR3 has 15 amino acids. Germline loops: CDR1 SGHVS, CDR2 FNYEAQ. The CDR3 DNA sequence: TGTGCCAGCAGCAAAGCCGGGACAGGGTCCTACGAGCAGTACTTC. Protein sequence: CASSKAGTGSYEQYF.

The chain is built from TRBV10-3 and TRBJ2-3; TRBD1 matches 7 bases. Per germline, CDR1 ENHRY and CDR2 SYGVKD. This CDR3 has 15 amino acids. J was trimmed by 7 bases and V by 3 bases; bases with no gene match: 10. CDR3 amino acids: CAISDPPGGTNTQYF. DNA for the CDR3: TGTGCCATCAGTGACCCGCCAGGGGGAACGAATACGCAGTATTTT.